These 16 T cell receptor beta chains originate from one sample sequenced in a study of T cell responses to AZD1222 COVID-19 vaccine. Method: immunoSEQ multiplex PCR; TCRdb's copy keeps in-frame clones and lacks some. The sample includes around 25,000 clones, around 87% of them seen just once. The starting material was peripheral blood, obtained 28 days after the second AZD1222 dose. These receptor sequences come from an adult who received the AZD1222 COVID-19 vaccine.

This clone was counted a few times. This chain uses TRBV4-2 with TRBJ2-7; no firm D call. Germline V gene data show CDR1 as LGHNA and CDR2 as YNFKEQ. V lost 0 bases and J 3 bases, leaving 6 bases between the germline ends. There are 13 residues in the CDR3. The CDR3 region is CASSQDDSYEQYF. As DNA, the CDR3 is TGTGCCAGCAGCCAAGATGATAGCTACGAGCAGTACTTC.

The chain combines TRBV15 with TRBJ2-1, with D perhaps TRBD2 (6 bases). This CDR3 contains 15 residues. CDR1 is LNHNV, CDR2 YYDKDF, per germline (reference sequence). V was trimmed by 8 bases and J by 7 bases, leaving 21 bases between them. The CDR3 loop is CATRHAPFGGNEQFF. The CDR3 region has the DNA TGTGCCACCCGACACGCCCCGTTTGGGGGGAATGAGCAGTTCTTC.

The chain couples TRBV6-4 to TRBJ1-1; a weak D match, TRBD1 (5 bases). The V gene lost 7 bases and the J gene lost 3 bases, with 12 bases spanning the gap. The germline CDR1 and CDR2 sequences are MRHNA and SNTAGT. CDR3 size: 13 residues. The CDR3 region has the DNA TGTGCCAGCATGTTGAGGGGAGACACTGAAGCTTTCTTT. Translation: CASMLRGDTEAFF.

A remark on this clone: An end of the junction does not agree with germline; a read error may underlie this. The V gene is TRBV25-1, the J gene TRBJ2-1; 9 bases are a match to TRBD2. CDR1 MGHDK and CDR2 SYGVNS come from the germline V gene. This CDR3 has 13 residues. CDR3 DNA sequence: TGTGCCAGCACTAATACCGGGACTAGCTTTTGGGTCTTC. The encoded protein is CASTNTGTSFWVF.

The sample holds a few counts of this clone. The chain carries TRBV6-2 or TRBV6-3 and TRBJ2-1, with 10 nucleotides matching TRBD2. CDR3 length equals 16 residues. Germline V gene sequence: CDR1 MNHEY, CDR2 SVGEGT. V shed 4 bases and J 8 bases; nucleotides not matched to a gene: 11. The CDR3 reads CASSFVASGRWHEQFF. CDR3 nucleotide sequence: TGTGCCAGCAGTTTTGTTGCTAGCGGGAGATGGCATGAGCAGTTCTTC.

The V and J genes are TRBV6-5 and TRBJ1-1, with D hard to call. Trimming stripped 7 bases from V and 1 base from J, with 16 bases between. The CDR3 totals 15 residues. Looked up from germline, CDR1 is MNHEY and CDR2 is SVGAGI. The CDR3 DNA follows: TGTGCCAGCACTTCTAAAAGGCGGGGGAACACTGAAGCTTTCTTT. Amino acid sequence: CASTSKRRGNTEAFF.

This clone was seen just once. This chain links TRBV7-2 with TRBJ2-2; 10 bases map to TRBD2. Germline V gene data show CDR1 as SGHTA and CDR2 as FQGNSA. The V segment lost 2 bases and the J segment 3 bases; nucleotides outside the gene matches: 6. The CDR3 length is 17 residues. The CDR3 DNA follows: TGTGCCAGCAGCTTACGCTTGGGGACTAGCGACACCGGGGAGCTGTTTTTT. Protein product: CASSLRLGTSDTGELFF. Full variable domain (rest looked up from reference TRBV7-2 and TRBJ2-2): GAGVSQSPSNKVTEKGKDVELRCDPISGHTALYWYRQSLGQGLEFLIYFQGNSAPDKSGLPSDRFSAERTGGSVSTLTIQRTQQEDSAVYLCASSLRLGTSDTGELFFGEGSRLTVL.

This chain uses TRBV6-1 with TRBJ1-1, with 7 bases that match TRBD1. The CDR3 extends over 14 amino acids. J lost 0 bases, V lost 3 bases, and 1 base had no gene match. Germline-derived CDR1 and CDR2 are MNHNS and SASEGT. CDR3 sequence reads: CASSDRGLNTEAFF. Written as DNA, the CDR3 is TGTGCCAGCAGTGACAGGGGGTTGAACACTGAAGCTTTCTTT.

The chain combines TRBV27 with TRBJ2-3; D remains unclear. The V and J ends lost 6 bases and 0 bases respectively, with 7 bases between them. This CDR3 contains 13 residues. Per the germline V gene, CDR1 is MNHEY and CDR2 is SMNVEV (reference sequence). This CDR3 is CASRQTSTDTQYF. Here the CDR3 DNA reads TGTGCCAGCAGGCAGACTAGCACAGATACGCAGTATTTT.

V usage is TRBV19 and J usage is TRBJ1-1; D gene unclear. Germline V gene data show CDR1 as LNHDA and CDR2 as SQIVND (reference sequence). This CDR3 is 13 amino acids long. Trimming removed 5 bases at V and 5 bases at J, with 12 bases between. The CDR3, as DNA: TGTGCCAGTAGTCCCGCGGTGGGGACTGAAGCTTTCTTT. Residues: CASSPAVGTEAFF.

V gene TRBV28 combines with J gene TRBJ2-2; D unresolved. Germline CDR1 MDHEN, CDR2 SYDVKM. V lost 3 bases, J lost 4 bases, and 12 bases lay in between. This CDR3 comprises 15 residues. The DNA of the CDR3 is TGTGCCAGCAGTTTCCGGCCCGAGCCCACCGGGGAGCTGTTTTTT. This translates into CASSFRPEPTGELFF. The full variable domain, its missing parts supplied by reference TRBV28 and TRBJ2-2, is DVKVTQSSRYLVKRTGEKVFLECVQDMDHENMFWYRQDPGLGLRLIYFSYDVKMKEKGDIPEGYSVSREKKERFSLILESASTNQTSMYLCASSFRPEPTGELFFGEGSRLTVL.

This chain connects TRBV18 to TRBJ2-1; tentatively, D is TRBD2 (5 bases). V was shortened by 2 bases and J by 9 bases, with 20 bases between the two germline ends. CDR3 length: 16 amino acids. The germline gives CDR1 KGHSH, CDR2 LQKENI. The CDR3, as DNA: TGTGCCAGCTCACCAAACAGCCCTGACGGGATTGGTGAGCAGTTCTTC. It translates to CASSPNSPDGIGEQFF.

CDR3 nucleotides: TGTGCCAGCAGCCAAGATGGGGCACTAGCATACCCGCGCGGGGAGCTGTTTTTT. This gives the protein CASSQDGALAYPRGELFF. V is TRBV3-1 (or the pseudogene TRBV3-2) and J is TRBJ2-2; tentative D call: TRBD2 (6 bases). CDR1 and CDR2 from the germline V gene are LGHDT and YNNKEL (reference sequence). This CDR3 spans 18 amino acids. Between the trimmed V and J ends, which lost 0 bases and 7 bases, there was a span of 21 bases.

The J gene is TRBJ2-6, the V gene TRBV24-1; D unresolved. This CDR3 spans 15 amino acids. Germline lookup yields CDR1 KGHDR and CDR2 SFDVKD. V was clipped by 4 bases and J by 4 bases, with 10 bases between them. CDR3 coding DNA: TGTGCCACCAGTGACCCCAGGTCAGGGGCCAACGTCCTGACTTTC. Protein sequence: CATSDPRSGANVLTF.

This chain uses TRBV2 with TRBJ2-5; 7 positions match TRBD2. The germline V gene encodes CDR1 SNHLY and CDR2 FYNNEI. This CDR3 spans 12 amino acids. The V segment lost 3 bases and the J segment 7 bases; nucleotides outside the gene matches: 2. This chain's CDR3 is CASSDREGTQYF. The CDR3 nucleotides are TGTGCCAGCAGTGATAGGGAGGGGACCCAGTACTTC.

The V and J genes are TRBV9 and TRBJ2-1; D is possibly TRBD2 (7 bases). CDR1 is SGDLS and CDR2 is YYNGEE in the germline V gene. Deletions cut 2 bases from V and 6 bases from J, with 18 bases between. The CDR3 contains 16 residues. The CDR3 loop reads CASSVGGAPSANEQFF. The DNA for the CDR3 is TGTGCCAGCAGCGTGGGGGGGGCCCCCTCGGCCAATGAGCAGTTCTTC.